The 26 T cell receptor beta chains listed next were all sequenced from one sample in a study of monozygotic twins with inflammatory bowel disease. Using the 5' RACE reads, TCRdb records one entry per CDR3 protein without DNA. The sample spans about 150,000 distinct CDR3 sequences; the ten largest clones claim approximately 1.2%. Sequencing was done on a sample of blood. The receptors were sampled from a human donor with ulcerative colitis or Crohn's disease, or a healthy co-twin of an affected twin (not recorded which).

The chain has TRBV7-3 and TRBJ1-1; TCRdb gives TRBD1 as the D gene, but with no DNA this cannot be confirmed. Germline V gene data show CDR1 as SGHTA and CDR2 as FQGTGA. CDR3 length equals 13 residues. CDR3 sequence reads: CASSFTGTDEAFF.

The chain carries TRBV6-1 and TRBJ1-2; TCRdb's assignment of TRBD1 cannot be checked, as there is no DNA. Germline CDR1 MNHNS, CDR2 SASEGT. The CDR3 length is 14 residues. The CDR3 loop reads CASSPGGVNYGYTF.

This sequence joins TRBV5-6 and TRBJ1-5; as DNA is missing, the TRBD1 call by TCRdb cannot be tested. The CDR3 extends over 16 amino acids. CDR1 is SGHDT, CDR2 YYEEEE, per germline. CDR3: CASSYRTSSSNQPQHF. The whole variable domain, filled in from reference TRBV5-6 and TRBJ1-5, reads DAGVTQSPTHLIKTRGQQVTLRCSPKSGHDTVSWYQQALGQGPQFIFQYYEEEERQRGNFPDRFSGHQFPNYSSELNVNALLLGDSALYLCASSYRTSSSNQPQHFGDGTRLSIL.

The gene calls are TRBV5-6 and TRBJ2-7. Germline CDR1 and CDR2: SGHDT and YYEEEE. The CDR3 is 15 residues long. This chain's CDR3 is CASSLDRGRSYEQYF.

The CDR3 protein is CASSQGLAERGEQFF. The V and J genes are TRBV4-3 and TRBJ2-1; the TCRdb D gene call, TRBD2, has no DNA to confirm it. The length of the CDR3 is 15 residues. From germline, CDR1 is LGHNA and CDR2 YSLEER.

V and J are TRBV20-1 and TRBJ1-5; TCRdb indicates TRBD1, and absent DNA this call remains unverified. The CDR3 is made up of 14 amino acids. Looked up from germline, CDR1 is DFQATT and CDR2 is SNEGSKA (reference sequence). The chain's CDR3 is CSARSGQGNQPQHF.

This rearrangement joins TRBV19 to TRBJ1-1. Per the germline V gene, CDR1 is LNHDA and CDR2 is SQIVND (reference sequence). CDR3 length: 13 residues. The CDR3 sequence: CASSIKENTEAFF.

V gene TRBV7-2 combines with J gene TRBJ1-4; as DNA is missing, the TRBD1 call by TCRdb cannot be tested. The CDR3 is 14 residues long. Germline assignment: CDR1 SGHTA and CDR2 FQGNSA. The chain's CDR3 is CASSLRAGNEKLFF.

The V gene is TRBV29-1, the J gene TRBJ2-1. This CDR3 spans 12 amino acids. Per germline, CDR1 SQVTM and CDR2 ANQGSEA. This CDR3 reads CSVDAGYNEQFF.

The chain joins TRBV27 to TRBJ2-7; the D call of TRBD1 rests on TCRdb alone, since no DNA is present to check it. Germline V gene data show CDR1 as MNHEY and CDR2 as SMNVEV (reference sequence). The CDR3 spans 16 residues. CDR3 protein: CASSPGTGVILIEQYF.

The rearrangement uses TRBV7-9 and TRBJ1-1. Germline V gene data show CDR1 as SEHNR and CDR2 as FQNEAQ (reference sequence). This CDR3 is 17 amino acids long. This CDR3 is CASSLVGGEMVNTEAFF.

The rearrangement uses TRBV19 and TRBJ2-5; there is no DNA to check the TCRdb D call of TRBD1. The CDR3 sequence is 13 residues long. The germline V gene has CDR1 LNHDA and CDR2 SQIVND (reference sequence). Here the CDR3 reads CASSVDREETQYF.

The chain couples TRBV6-2 or TRBV6-3 to TRBJ2-7; the TRBD2 assignment by TCRdb is unverifiable without DNA. Germline-derived CDR1 and CDR2 are MNHEY and SVGEGT. CDR3 length: 13 residues. The CDR3 loop reads CATLAGGSYEQYF.

The rearrangement uses TRBV20-1 and TRBJ2-2; no DNA is available, so the TRBD1 call from TCRdb remains unchecked. This CDR3 comprises 14 residues. The germline V gene has CDR1 DFQATT and CDR2 SNEGSKA (reference sequence). CDR3 loop: CSALTGLSTGELFF.

The CDR3 reads CASSELASYNEQFF. The J gene is TRBJ2-1, the V gene TRBV12-3 or TRBV12-4. This CDR3 contains 14 residues.

The J gene is TRBJ2-7, the V gene TRBV7-9. The CDR3 totals 13 residues. Germline values: CDR1 SEHNR, CDR2 FQNEAQ (reference sequence). The CDR3 sequence: CASSLVGLYEQYF.

The CDR3 protein is CASSLDRASTDTQYF. The genes are TRBV5-1 and TRBJ2-3. CDR3 length: 15 residues. Germline loops: CDR1 SGHRS, CDR2 YFSETQ.

The CDR3 is CASSRQGWEPTTEAFF. The chain uses TRBV5-1 and TRBJ1-1; TCRdb indicates TRBD1, and absent DNA this call remains unverified. This CDR3 spans 16 amino acids. Germline values: CDR1 SGHRS, CDR2 YFSETQ.

This sequence joins TRBV5-1 and TRBJ2-7. The CDR3 is 14 residues long. CDR1 is SGHRS and CDR2 is YFSETQ in the germline V gene. CDR3 amino acids: CASRDGQGPYEQYF.

The CDR3 here is CSADNREEATYEQYF. The chain couples TRBV20-1 to TRBJ2-7; TCRdb indicates TRBD2, and absent DNA this call remains unverified. In germline, CDR1 is DFQATT, CDR2 SNEGSKA (reference sequence). The CDR3 has 15 residues.

The rearrangement uses TRBV11-2 and TRBJ2-7; TCRdb's D call, TRBD1, is unchecked because there is no DNA. This CDR3 is 18 amino acids long. CDR1 and CDR2 from the germline V gene are SGHAT and FQNNGV. CDR3 region: CASSLDLWDSLISYEQYF. Full variable domain (missing parts from reference TRBV11-2 and TRBJ2-7): EAGVAQSPRYKIIEKRQSVAFWCNPISGHATLYWYQQILGQGPKLLIQFQNNGVVDDSQLPKDRFSAERLKGVDSTLKIQPAKLEDSAVYLCASSLDLWDSLISYEQYFGPGTRLTVT.

The V call is TRBV9, the J call TRBJ1-1; TCRdb's assignment of TRBD1 cannot be checked, as there is no DNA. This CDR3 comprises 14 residues. The germline V gene has CDR1 SGDLS and CDR2 YYNGEE. The chain's CDR3 is CASSVGGASTEAFF. Complete variable domain (other parts from reference TRBV9 and TRBJ1-1): DSGVTQTPKHLITATGQRVTLRCSPRSGDLSVYWYQQSLDQGLQFLIQYYNGEERAKGNILERFSAQQFPDLHSELNLSSLELGDSALYFCASSVGGASTEAFFGQGTRLTVV.

The chain combines TRBV20-1 with TRBJ2-2. Germline CDR1 reads DFQATT; CDR2 reads SNEGSKA (reference sequence). The CDR3 length is 13 residues. This chain's CDR3 is CSARNSLTGELFF.

This chain's CDR3 is CASSRNPGNSPLHF. The chain couples TRBV7-9 to TRBJ1-6; TCRdb outputs TRBD1, but without DNA this stays unchecked. Per germline, CDR1 SEHNR and CDR2 FQNEAQ (reference sequence). CDR3 length: 14 residues.

The genes are TRBV7-3 and TRBJ2-5; the TRBD1 assignment by TCRdb is unverifiable without DNA. This CDR3 spans 16 amino acids. Looked up from germline, CDR1 is SGHTA and CDR2 is FQGTGA. CDR3 amino acids: CASSPGFRGYQETQYF.

The gene calls are TRBV3-1 and TRBJ1-2; the D call of TRBD1 rests on TCRdb alone, since no DNA is present to check it. Germline V gene data show CDR1 as LGHDT and CDR2 as YNNKEL (reference sequence). The CDR3 is 13 amino acids. CDR3 in amino acids: CASSQAQGNGYTF. The full variable domain, with the rest looked up from reference TRBV3-1 and TRBJ1-2, is DTAVSQTPKYLVTQMGNDKSIKCEQNLGHDTMYWYKQDSKKFLKIMFSYNNKELIINETVPNRFSPKSPDKAHLNLHINSLELGDSAVYFCASSQAQGNGYTFGSGTRLTVV.